This T cell receptor (beta chain) originates from a study of blood T cell repertoires in COVID-19. Study context: COVID-19 samples collected from the United States, Italy and Spain covered acute and convalescent phases. PBMCs, B-cell-depleted T cells, or T cells were the source of the cDNA or gDNA that made up the material.

Study processing details: Reference gene primers were amplified, and this amplification served to estimate nucleated cell counts. The method was immunoSEQ multiplex PCR; TCRdb's version includes in-frame clones alone and lacks a portion of them. From that table come the V and J calls and clone size; the DNA was used to work out D and trimming. This sample yields about 400,000 clones, of which 85% to 90% are seen a single time; over 2.5% belongs to the top ten. The TCR sequence derives from a human donor in a cohort sampled during active COVID-19. The sample consisted of peripheral blood.

In DNA, the CDR3 is TGTGCCAGCAGCCCCTGGGCAGGGGGCGACGAGCAGTACTTC. This gives the protein CASSPWAGGDEQYF. The chain combines TRBV28 with TRBJ2-7; TRBD1 aligns across 8 bases. This CDR3 region has 14 residues. V was pared by 6 bases and J by 5 bases, with 9 bases of the junction left unmatched. Germline V gives CDR1 MDHEN, CDR2 SYDVKM.